This note documents a single T cell receptor (beta chain) sequence. Its matching antigen is unknown. This entry is derived from a study of CD8+CD57+ T cells in acquired aplastic anemia. About the study: Sorted CD4+ and CD8+ cells gave an average of about 3.4 ug of DNA. Study outcomes and limitations: For CD8+ Simpson's diversity, patients and controls showed no significant difference. Patients shared 25 to 35 CD8+ CDR3 sequences with controls.

The CDR3 contains 14 residues. Germline CDR1 and CDR2: SEHNR and FQNEAQ (reference sequence). Losses at the gene ends were 7 bases for V and 5 bases for J; bases not matched to a gene: 11. It was genomic DNA that served as the template for profiling TCR beta VDJ and CDR3. TCRdb reprocessed the reads with MiXCR, giving one entry per CDR3 protein. The top ten hold approximately 44% of the sample, which has 200,000 or so distinct CDR3 sequences, 64% seen once. The J gene is TRBJ2-7, the V gene TRBV7-9, with 7 bases that match TRBD2. This receptor was taken from a human donor with severe aplastic anemia or a healthy control (not recorded which). The source material was sorted CD4+, CD8+, or CD8+CD57+ T cells (not recorded which) from PBMCs. The chain's CDR3 is CASTLGGSLDEQYF. CDR3 nucleotide sequence: TGTGCCAGCACCCTAGGCGGGAGTCTCGACGAGCAGTACTTC.